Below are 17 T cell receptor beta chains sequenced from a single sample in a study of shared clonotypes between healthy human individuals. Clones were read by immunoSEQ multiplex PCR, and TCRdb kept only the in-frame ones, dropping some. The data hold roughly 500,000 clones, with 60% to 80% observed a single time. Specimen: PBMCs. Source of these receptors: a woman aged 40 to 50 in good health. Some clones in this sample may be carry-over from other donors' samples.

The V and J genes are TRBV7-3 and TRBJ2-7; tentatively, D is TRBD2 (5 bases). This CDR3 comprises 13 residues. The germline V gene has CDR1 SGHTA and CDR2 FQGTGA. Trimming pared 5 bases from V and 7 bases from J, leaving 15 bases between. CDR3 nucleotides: TGTGCCAGCAGCCCCAGTGGGAGTCGAGAGCAGTACTTC. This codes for CASSPSGSREQYF.

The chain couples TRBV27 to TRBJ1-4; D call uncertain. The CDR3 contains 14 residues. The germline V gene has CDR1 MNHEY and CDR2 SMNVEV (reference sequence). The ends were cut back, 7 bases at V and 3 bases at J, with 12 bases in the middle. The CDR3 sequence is CASKPHLSNEKLFF. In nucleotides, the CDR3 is TGTGCCAGCAAACCCCATCTATCTAATGAAAAACTGTTTTTT.

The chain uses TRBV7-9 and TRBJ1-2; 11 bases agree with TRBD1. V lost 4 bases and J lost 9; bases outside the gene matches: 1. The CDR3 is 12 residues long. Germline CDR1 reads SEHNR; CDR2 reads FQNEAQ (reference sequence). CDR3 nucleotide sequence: TGTGCCAGCAGCTCGGACAGGGGGCGCTACACCTTC. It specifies CASSSDRGRYTF.

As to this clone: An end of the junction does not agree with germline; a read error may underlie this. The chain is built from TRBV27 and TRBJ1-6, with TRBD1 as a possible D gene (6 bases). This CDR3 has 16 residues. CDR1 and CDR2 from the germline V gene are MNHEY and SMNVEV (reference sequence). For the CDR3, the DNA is TGTGCCGGCAGTTCCTCCTGGACAGTCATCAATTCACCCCTCCACTTT. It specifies CAGSSSWTVINSPLHF.

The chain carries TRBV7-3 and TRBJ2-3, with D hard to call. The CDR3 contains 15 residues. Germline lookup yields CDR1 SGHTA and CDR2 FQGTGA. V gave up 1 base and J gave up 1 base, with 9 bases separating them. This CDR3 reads CASSLNSGGTDTQYF. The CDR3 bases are TGTGCCAGCAGCTTAAATAGTGGAGGCACAGATACGCAGTATTTT. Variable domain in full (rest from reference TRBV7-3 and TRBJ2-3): GAGVSQTPSNKVTEKGKYVELRCDPISGHTALYWYRQSLGQGPEFLIYFQGTGAADDSGLPNDRFFAVRPEGSVSTLKIQRTERGDSAVYLCASSLNSGGTDTQYFGPGTRLTVL.

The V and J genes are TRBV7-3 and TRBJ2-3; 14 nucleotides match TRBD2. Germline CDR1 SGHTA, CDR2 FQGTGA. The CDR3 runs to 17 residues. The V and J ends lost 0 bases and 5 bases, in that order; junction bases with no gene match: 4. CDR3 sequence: CASSLTGTSGSGDTQYF. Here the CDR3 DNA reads TGTGCCAGCAGCTTAACGGGGACTAGCGGGAGCGGAGATACGCAGTATTTT.

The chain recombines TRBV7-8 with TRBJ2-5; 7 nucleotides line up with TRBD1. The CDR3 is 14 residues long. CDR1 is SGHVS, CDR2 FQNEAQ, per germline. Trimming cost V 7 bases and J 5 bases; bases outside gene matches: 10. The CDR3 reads CASTGKGGRETQYF. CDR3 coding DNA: TGTGCCAGCACCGGGAAAGGGGGCCGCGAGACCCAGTACTTC.

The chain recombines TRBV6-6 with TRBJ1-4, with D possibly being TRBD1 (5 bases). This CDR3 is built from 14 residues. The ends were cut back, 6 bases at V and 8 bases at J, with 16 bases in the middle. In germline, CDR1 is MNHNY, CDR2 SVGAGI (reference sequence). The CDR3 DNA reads TGTGCCAGCAGGCGGACCTTTGGGGACGAAAAACTGTTTTTT. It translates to CASRRTFGDEKLFF.

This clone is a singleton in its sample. The CDR3 region is CASATGEQFF. The CDR3 region has the DNA TGTGCCAGCGCAACGGGGGAGCAGTTCTTC. This chain links TRBV11-2 with TRBJ2-1; D possibly corresponds to TRBD2 (5 bases). CDR3 length: 10 amino acids. Germline V CDR1 and CDR2: SGHAT, FQNNGV. V shed 8 bases and J shed 10 bases, with 9 bases lying between them.

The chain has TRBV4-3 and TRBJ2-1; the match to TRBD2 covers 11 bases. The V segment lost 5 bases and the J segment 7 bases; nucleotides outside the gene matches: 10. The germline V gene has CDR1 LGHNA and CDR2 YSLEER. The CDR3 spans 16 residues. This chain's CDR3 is CASSKVAGGIRNEQFF. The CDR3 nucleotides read TGCGCCAGCAGCAAGGTAGCGGGAGGGATTCGGAATGAGCAGTTCTTC.

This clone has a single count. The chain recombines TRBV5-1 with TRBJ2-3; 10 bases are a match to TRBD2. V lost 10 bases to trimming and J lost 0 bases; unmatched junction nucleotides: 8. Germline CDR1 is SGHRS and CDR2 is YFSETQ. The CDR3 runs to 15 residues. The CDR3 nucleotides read TGCGCCTCCCGGACTAGCGGAACTAGCACAGATACGCAGTATTTT. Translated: CASRTSGTSTDTQYF.

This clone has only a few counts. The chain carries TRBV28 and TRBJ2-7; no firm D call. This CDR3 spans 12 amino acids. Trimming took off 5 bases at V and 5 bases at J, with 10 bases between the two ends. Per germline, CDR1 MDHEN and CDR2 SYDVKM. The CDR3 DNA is TGTGCCAGCAGTCGGGCCTTCCACGAGCAGTACTTC. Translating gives CASSRAFHEQYF.

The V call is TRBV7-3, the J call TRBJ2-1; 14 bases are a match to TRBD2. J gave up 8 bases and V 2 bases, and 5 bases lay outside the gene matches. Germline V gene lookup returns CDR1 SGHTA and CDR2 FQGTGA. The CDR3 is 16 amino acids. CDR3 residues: CASSLEGTSGSYEQFF. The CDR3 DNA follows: TGTGCCAGCAGCTTAGAGGGGACTAGCGGGAGCTATGAGCAGTTCTTC.

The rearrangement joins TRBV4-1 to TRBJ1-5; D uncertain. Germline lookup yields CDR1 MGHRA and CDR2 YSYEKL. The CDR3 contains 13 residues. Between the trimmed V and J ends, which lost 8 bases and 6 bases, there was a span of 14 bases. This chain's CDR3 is CASAWRVLQPQHF. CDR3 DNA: TGCGCCAGCGCCTGGAGGGTCCTTCAGCCCCAGCATTTT.

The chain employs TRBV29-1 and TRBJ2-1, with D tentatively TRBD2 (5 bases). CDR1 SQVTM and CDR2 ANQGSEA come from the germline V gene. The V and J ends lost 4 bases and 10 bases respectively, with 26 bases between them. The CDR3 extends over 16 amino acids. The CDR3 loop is CSVVVGLGSRRLEQFF. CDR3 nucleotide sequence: TGCAGCGTTGTTGTGGGTTTGGGGAGTCGGCGGCTGGAGCAGTTCTTC.

The CDR3 sequence: CAISESFTGGRNEQFF. CDR3 nucleotide sequence: TGTGCCATCAGTGAGTCGTTTACAGGGGGTCGCAATGAGCAGTTCTTC. V gene TRBV10-3 combines with J gene TRBJ2-1; 8 nucleotides agree with TRBD1. There are 16 residues in the CDR3. Trimming at V came to 0 bases and at J to 6 bases, leaving 7 bases not matched to a gene. Germline lookup yields CDR1 ENHRY and CDR2 SYGVKD.

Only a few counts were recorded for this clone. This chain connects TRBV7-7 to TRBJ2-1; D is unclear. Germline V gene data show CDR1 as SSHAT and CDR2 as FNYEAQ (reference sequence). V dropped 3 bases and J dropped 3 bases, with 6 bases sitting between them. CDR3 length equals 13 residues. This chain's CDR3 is CASSLALYNEQFF. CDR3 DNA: TGTGCCAGCAGCTTGGCTCTCTACAATGAGCAGTTCTTC.